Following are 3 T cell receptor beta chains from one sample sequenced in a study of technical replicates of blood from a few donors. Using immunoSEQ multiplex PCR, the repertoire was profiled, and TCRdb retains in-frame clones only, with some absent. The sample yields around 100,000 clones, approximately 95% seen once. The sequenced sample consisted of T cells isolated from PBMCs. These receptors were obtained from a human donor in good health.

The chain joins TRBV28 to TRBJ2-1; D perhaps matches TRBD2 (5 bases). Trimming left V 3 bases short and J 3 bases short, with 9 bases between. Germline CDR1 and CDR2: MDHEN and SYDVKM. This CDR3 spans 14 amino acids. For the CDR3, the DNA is TGTGCCAGCAGTTTTGGTGGGAGCTACAATGAGCAGTTCTTC. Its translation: CASSFGGSYNEQFF.

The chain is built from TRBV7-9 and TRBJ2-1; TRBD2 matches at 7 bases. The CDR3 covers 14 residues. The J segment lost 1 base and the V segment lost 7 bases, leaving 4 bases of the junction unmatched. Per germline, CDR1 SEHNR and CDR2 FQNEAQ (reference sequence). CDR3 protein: CASNAGVSYNEQFF. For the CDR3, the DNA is TGTGCCAGCAACGCGGGAGTGTCCTACAATGAGCAGTTCTTC.

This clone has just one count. CDR3 residues: CASSFGNPTDTQYF. The CDR3 coding sequence is TGTGCCAGCAGCTTCGGGAACCCCACAGATACGCAGTATTTT. This chain links TRBV11-2 with TRBJ2-3, with D maybe TRBD2 (5 bases). V was clipped by 3 bases and J by 2 bases, with 9 bases between them. The CDR3 runs to 14 residues. Germline assignment: CDR1 SGHAT and CDR2 FQNNGV. Together with reference TRBV11-2 and TRBJ2-3, the CDR3 gives the full variable domain: EAGVAQSPRYKIIEKRQSVAFWCNPISGHATLYWYQQILGQGPKLLIQFQNNGVVDDSQLPKDRFSAERLKGVDSTLKIQPAKLEDSAVYLCASSFGNPTDTQYFGPGTRLTVL.